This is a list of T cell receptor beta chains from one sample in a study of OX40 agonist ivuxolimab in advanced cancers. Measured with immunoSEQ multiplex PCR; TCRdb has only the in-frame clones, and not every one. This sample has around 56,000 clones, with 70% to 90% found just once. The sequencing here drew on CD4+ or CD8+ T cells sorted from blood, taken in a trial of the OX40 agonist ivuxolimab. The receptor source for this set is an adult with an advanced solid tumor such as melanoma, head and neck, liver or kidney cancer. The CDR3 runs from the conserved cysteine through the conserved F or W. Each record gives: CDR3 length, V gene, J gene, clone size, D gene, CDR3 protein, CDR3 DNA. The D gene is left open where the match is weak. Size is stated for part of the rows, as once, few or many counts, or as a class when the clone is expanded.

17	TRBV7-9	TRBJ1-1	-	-	CASSSERAGEANTEAFF	TGTGCCAGCAGCTCGGAGAGGGCAGGGGAGGCGAACACTGAAGCTTTCTTT
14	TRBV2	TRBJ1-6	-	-	CASSVGGYNSPLHF	TGTGCCAGCAGTGTCGGAGGGTATAATTCACCCCTCCACTTT
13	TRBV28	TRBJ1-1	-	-	CASSLGRVTEAFF	TGTGCCAGCAGCCTGGGGAGGGTGACTGAAGCTTTCTTT
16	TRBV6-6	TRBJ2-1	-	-	CASSYSGPNPGNEQFF	TGTGCCAGCAGTTACTCGGGACCTAACCCCGGGAATGAGCAGTTCTTC
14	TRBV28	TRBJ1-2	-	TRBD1	CASSLGTGELGYTF	TGTGCCAGCAGTTTAGGGACAGGGGAACTGGGCTACACCTTC
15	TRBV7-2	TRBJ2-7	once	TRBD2	CASSLGLAGVYEQYF	TGTGCCAGCAGCTTAGGGTTGGCGGGGGTCTACGAGCAGTACTTC
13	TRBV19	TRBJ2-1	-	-	CASSRGLYNEQFF	TGTGCCAGTAGTCGGGGACTTTACAATGAGCAGTTCTTC
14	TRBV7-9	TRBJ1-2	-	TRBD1	CASRGQGEDYGYTF	TGTGCCAGCAGGGGACAGGGGGAGGACTATGGCTACACCTTC
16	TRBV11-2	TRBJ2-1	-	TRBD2	CASSLDTSGGYNEQFF	TGTGCCAGCAGCTTAGATACTAGCGGGGGCTACAATGAGCAGTTCTTC
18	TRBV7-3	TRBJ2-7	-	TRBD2	CASSPYGLAGGGSYEQYF	TGTGCCAGCAGCCCTTATGGGCTAGCGGGAGGTGGCTCCTACGAGCAGTACTTC
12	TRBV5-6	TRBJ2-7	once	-	CASSREPSEQYF	TGTGCCAGCAGCCGGGAACCCTCCGAGCAGTACTTC
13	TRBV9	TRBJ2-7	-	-	CASVQGTWYEQYF	TGTGCCAGCGTACAGGGAACATGGTACGAGCAGTACTTC
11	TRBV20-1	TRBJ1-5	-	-	CSAPEGQPQHF	TGCAGTGCTCCGGAGGGCCAGCCCCAGCATTTT
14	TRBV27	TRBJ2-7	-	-	CASSFDGKYYEQYF	TGTGCCAGCAGTTTCGACGGGAAATACTACGAGCAGTACTTC
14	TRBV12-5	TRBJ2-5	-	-	CASGLSGAQETQYF	TGTGCTAGTGGTTTGTCGGGGGCCCAGGAGACCCAGTACTTC
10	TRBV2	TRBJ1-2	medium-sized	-	CASFWGGYTF	TGTGCCAGCTTCTGGGGCGGCTACACCTTC
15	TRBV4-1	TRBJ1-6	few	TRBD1	CASSQPGQGGSPLHF	TGCGCCAGCAGCCAACCGGGACAGGGAGGTTCACCCCTCCACTTT
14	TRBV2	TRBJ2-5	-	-	CAAELGPSRETQYF	TGTGCTGCAGAATTGGGCCCTTCGCGGGAGACCCAGTACTTC
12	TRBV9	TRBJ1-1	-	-	CASSDWGTEAFF	TGTGCCAGCAGCGATTGGGGGACTGAAGCTTTCTTT
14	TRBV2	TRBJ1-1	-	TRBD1	CASRTGVGPTEAFF	TGTGCCAGCAGAACAGGGGTTGGACCCACTGAAGCTTTCTTT
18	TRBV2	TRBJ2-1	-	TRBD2	CASSERRVAGAGYNEQFF	TGTGCCAGCAGTGAGCGGAGGGTAGCGGGAGCAGGGTACAATGAGCAGTTCTTC
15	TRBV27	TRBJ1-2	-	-	CASSFAGNTNYGYTF	TGTGCCAGCAGTTTCGCAGGAAATACCAACTATGGCTACACCTTC
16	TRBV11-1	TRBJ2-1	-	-	CASSLGVRAPYNEQFF	TGTGCCAGCAGCTTAGGTGTGCGGGCCCCCTACAATGAGCAGTTCTTC
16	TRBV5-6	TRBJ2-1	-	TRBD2	CASSPSGLAAYNEQFF	TGTGCCAGCAGCCCATCAGGACTAGCGGCTTACAATGAGCAGTTCTTC
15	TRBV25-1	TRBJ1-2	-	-	CASSADVGAAYGYTF	TGTGCCAGCAGTGCCGACGTGGGGGCGGCATATGGCTACACCTTC
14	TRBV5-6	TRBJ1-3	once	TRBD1	CASSRRDRGNTIYF	TGTGCCAGCAGCCGCCGGGACAGGGGAAACACCATATATTTT
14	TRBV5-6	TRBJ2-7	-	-	CASSFTGPAYEQYF	TGTGCCAGCAGCTTTACAGGGCCTGCCTACGAGCAGTACTTC
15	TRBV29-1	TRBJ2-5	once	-	CSVDSGTPLQETQYF	TGCAGCGTTGACTCCGGGACACCACTCCAAGAGACCCAGTACTTC
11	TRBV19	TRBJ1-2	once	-	CASRGGIGYTF	TGTGCCAGTAGAGGGGGGATCGGCTACACCTTC
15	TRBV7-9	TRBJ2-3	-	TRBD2	CASAGAGGSTDTQYF	TGTGCCAGCGCCGGGGCGGGGGGCTCCACAGATACGCAGTATTTT
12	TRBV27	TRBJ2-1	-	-	CASSLFGDEQFF	TGTGCCAGCAGTTTATTTGGCGATGAGCAGTTCTTC
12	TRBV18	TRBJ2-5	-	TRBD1	CASLGQQETQYF	TGTGCCAGCTTGGGACAGCAAGAGACCCAGTACTTC
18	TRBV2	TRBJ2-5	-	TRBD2	CASGSGLAGPTIQETQYF	TGTGCCAGCGGTTCGGGACTAGCGGGACCTACAATTCAAGAGACCCAGTACTTC
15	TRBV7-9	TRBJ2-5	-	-	CASSFPRDSLETQYF	TGTGCCAGCAGCTTTCCAAGGGACTCACTGGAGACCCAGTACTTC
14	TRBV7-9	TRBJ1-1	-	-	CASSPGAGGTEAFF	TGTGCCAGCAGCCCAGGGGCCGGGGGGACTGAAGCTTTCTTT
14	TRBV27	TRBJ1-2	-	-	CASSLFGGDYGYTF	TGTGCCAGCAGTTTATTCGGGGGAGACTATGGCTACACCTTC
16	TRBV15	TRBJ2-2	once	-	CATSREGGENTGELFF	TGTGCCACCAGCAGGGAGGGGGGAGAGAACACCGGGGAGCTGTTTTTT
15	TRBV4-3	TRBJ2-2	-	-	CASSQVAHTLRELFF	TGCGCCAGCAGCCAAGTGGCACACACCCTCAGGGAGCTGTTTTTT
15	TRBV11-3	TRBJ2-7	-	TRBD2	CASSLGGGPSSEQYF	TGTGCCAGCAGCTTGGGGGGAGGGCCCTCCTCCGAGCAGTACTTC
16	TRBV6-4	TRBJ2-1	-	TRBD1	CASSDLGTGAYNEQFF	TGTGCCAGCAGTGATCTCGGTACAGGGGCTTACAATGAGCAGTTCTTC
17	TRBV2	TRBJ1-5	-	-	CASSLDGVISSNQPQHF	TGTGCCAGCAGTCTGGACGGAGTTATCAGTAGCAATCAGCCCCAGCATTTT
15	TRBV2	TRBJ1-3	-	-	CASRAGQNSGNTIYF	TGTGCCAGCAGAGCCGGACAGAACTCTGGAAACACCATATATTTT
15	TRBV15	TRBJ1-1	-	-	CATSSDLGLNTEAFF	TGTGCCACCAGCTCCGACCTGGGCCTGAACACTGAAGCTTTCTTT
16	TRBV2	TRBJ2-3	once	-	CASSAPQGKETDTQYF	TGTGCCAGCAGTGCGCCGCAGGGGAAGGAAACAGATACGCAGTATTTT
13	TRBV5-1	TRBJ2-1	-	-	CASGAGGVNEQFF	TGCGCCAGCGGGGCGGGCGGGGTTAATGAGCAGTTCTTC
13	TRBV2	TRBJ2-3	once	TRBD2	CASWQRGTDTQYF	TGTGCCAGCTGGCAGCGGGGGACAGATACGCAGTATTTT
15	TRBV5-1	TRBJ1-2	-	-	CASSPHGGGIYGYTF	TGCGCCAGCAGCCCCCACGGGGGGGGAATCTATGGCTACACCTTC
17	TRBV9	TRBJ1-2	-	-	CASSPNWGRWSDYGYTF	TGTGCCAGCAGCCCCAACTGGGGGCGATGGTCCGACTATGGCTACACCTTC
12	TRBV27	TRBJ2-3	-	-	CASSPRTDTQYF	TGTGCCAGCAGTCCGCGCACAGATACGCAGTATTTT
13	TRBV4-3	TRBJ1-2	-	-	CASSQRGSRGYTF	TGCGCCAGCAGCCAGAGGGGATCGAGAGGCTACACCTTC
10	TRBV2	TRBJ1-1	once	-	CASFALDAFF	TGTGCCAGCTTTGCCCTAGACGCTTTCTTT